Detailed here is one T cell receptor beta chain. The antigen remains undetermined. This record comes from a study of Ad26.COV2.S vaccination and SARS-CoV-2 variants. Whole-study context: In the study, Ad26.COV2.S was injected intramuscularly once, or twice 56 days apart. Findings and limits, study-wide: The authors reported substantial breadth in spike-specific CD8+ and CD4+ T cell responses after vaccination.

Clones were read by immunoSEQ multiplex PCR, and TCRdb kept only the in-frame ones, dropping some. Of some 340,000 clones in the sample, about 86% were seen once. Treatment noted: 15 to 20 received Ad26.COV2.S at low or high dose, single or two shots; about five received placebo; per-sample allocation not given. Specimens were obtained on day 63 following the first vaccine or placebo injection. The donor was a Boston adult aged 18-55 years. Vaccination used an Ad26 vector expressing Wuhan-strain SARS-CoV-2 spike. Germline lookup yields CDR1 SGHNT and CDR2 YYREEE (reference sequence). Trimming took 4 bases from V and 9 from J; bases not matched to a gene: 9. This CDR3 contains 13 residues.

The J gene is TRBJ1-1, the V gene TRBV5-4; TRBD1 aligns across 7 bases. The sequencing here drew on peripheral blood, taken in a trial of Ad26.COV2.S vaccine versus placebo. This TCR was recovered from a person aged 18-60 years who received the Ad26.COV2.S COVID-19 vaccine or a placebo. The CDR3 spells CASSIGTEAQAFF. The CDR3, as DNA: TGTGCCAGCAGCATTGGGACAGAGGCGCAAGCTTTCTTT.